This note documents a single T cell receptor (beta chain) sequence. Its matching antigen is unknown. The data derive from a study of shared clonotypes between healthy human individuals. Naive CD8 cells lacked CD45RO and underwent positive selection for CCR7, leaving out terminally differentiated effector memory CD45RA+ cells. About 30,000 T cell genomes (about 0.2 ug DNA) went into each sorted-subset replicate. Sequencing was performed with immunoSEQ multiplex PCR; in TCRdb, only in-frame clones are kept and a portion is missing. The sample gives some 800,000 clones, about 91% of which show up once; approximately 25% is in the top ten. Study results and limitations: Sampling covered blood only; tissue repertoires likely differ. Compared with memory subsets, naive subsets generally had larger estimated richness. Clonotype sharing among donors was expected to depend on sequencing depth.

V lost 2 bases and J lost 6, with 13 bases in between. CDR1 and CDR2 (germline): SGHVS, FQNEAQ. This CDR3 region has 14 residues. Sequencing was performed on naive CD8+ T cells sorted from blood. This chain connects TRBV7-8 to TRBJ1-1; D may be TRBD1 (5 bases). This TCR was recovered from a man under 40 in good health. CDR3 bases: TGTGCCAGCAGCTTAATGGGAGGGACTTCTGAAGCTTTCTTT. It translates to CASSLMGGTSEAFF.